This T cell receptor beta chain is from a study of T cell responses to AZD1222 COVID-19 vaccine. This clone was counted only a few times. The V gene's germline CDR1 is SGHTA and CDR2 FQGTGA. V lost 3 bases to trimming and J lost 3 bases, with 3 bases between them. This CDR3 has 13 amino acids. Data came from immunoSEQ multiplex PCR; TCRdb stores just in-frame clones and leaves some out. The sample consists of more than 80,000 clones, roughly 88% of them appearing once. This receptor was taken from an adult in good health. The sample consisted of peripheral blood, taken on day 0 of AZD1222 vaccination. This sequence joins TRBV7-3 and TRBJ2-6; D remains unclear. The CDR3 nucleotides are TGTGCCAGCAGCTTCTTTGGGGCCAACGTCCTGACTTTC. It translates to CASSFFGANVLTF.